The T cell receptor (beta chain) under discussion was sequenced for a study of monozygotic twins with inflammatory bowel disease. TCRdb reanalyzed the 5' RACE reads, giving one entry per CDR3 protein sequence and no DNA. The specimen's table records under 150,000 distinct CDR3 sequences. Of note for this clonotype: Its antigen is not identified.

Study findings and constraints: In patient repertoires, differing immunosuppressive treatments may have added some variability.

The V gene's germline CDR1 is MNHEY and CDR2 SVGEGT. This CDR3 comprises 17 residues. The V and J genes are TRBV6-2 or TRBV6-3 and TRBJ2-7; TCRdb names TRBD2, which stays unverified in the absence of DNA. What was sequenced was blood. The origin of this receptor is a human donor with ulcerative colitis or Crohn's disease, or a healthy co-twin of an affected twin (not recorded which). CDR3 loop: CASSHRPRTSGTYEQYF.